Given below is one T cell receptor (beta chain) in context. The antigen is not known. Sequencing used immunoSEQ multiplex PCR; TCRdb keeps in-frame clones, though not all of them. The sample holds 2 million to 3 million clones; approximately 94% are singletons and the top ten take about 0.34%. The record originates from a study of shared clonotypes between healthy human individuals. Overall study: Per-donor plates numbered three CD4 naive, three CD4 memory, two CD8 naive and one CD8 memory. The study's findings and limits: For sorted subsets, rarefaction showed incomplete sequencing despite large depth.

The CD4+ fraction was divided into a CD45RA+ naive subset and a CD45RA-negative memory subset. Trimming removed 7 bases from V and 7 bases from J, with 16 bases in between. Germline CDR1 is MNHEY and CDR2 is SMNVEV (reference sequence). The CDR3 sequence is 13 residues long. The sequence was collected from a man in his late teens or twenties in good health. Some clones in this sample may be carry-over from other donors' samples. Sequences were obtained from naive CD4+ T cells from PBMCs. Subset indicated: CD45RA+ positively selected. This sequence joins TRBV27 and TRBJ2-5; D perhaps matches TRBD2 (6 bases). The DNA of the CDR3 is TGTGCCAGCACCAATACTAGGCGGGGGACCCAGTACTTC. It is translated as CASTNTRRGTQYF.